A selection of T cell receptor beta chains follows, all from one sample in a study of glioma-infiltrating T cells after dendritic cell vaccination. The method was immunoSEQ multiplex PCR; TCRdb's version includes in-frame clones alone and lacks a portion of them. The profile shows 90,000 or so clones, approximately 78% of them singletons. The sequences come from blood, collected after dendritic cell vaccination. These receptors all come from a human donor with glioblastoma. Both conserved end residues are part of each CDR3. D genes are given only for firm matches. The listing skips clone size in some rows; elsewhere it reads once, few, many or a size class.

abundance	v_gene	d_gene	j_gene	CDR3nt	CDR3aa
.	TRBV5-1	TRBD1	TRBJ1-2	TGCGCCAGCAGCGAAAGGACAGGCCGAGAGTATGGCTACACCTTC	CASSERTGREYGYTF
.	TRBV11-3	.	TRBJ2-1	TGTGCCAGCAGCCCCAAAACGGGGAAAAATGAGCAGTTCTTC	CASSPKTGKNEQFF
.	TRBV6-1	TRBD2	TRBJ2-1	TGTGCCACCTCCTCGCGGGAGGGGAGCGATGAGCAGTTCTTC	CATSSREGSDEQFF
once	TRBV6-5	.	TRBJ1-2	TGTGCCAGCAGTTACACACTAACTAACTATGGCTACACCTTC	CASSYTLTNYGYTF
.	TRBV6-6	.	TRBJ1-5	TGTGCCAGCAGGGGGCAGGCCAATCAGCCCCAGCATTTT	CASRGQANQPQHF
.	TRBV7-2	.	TRBJ1-5	TGTGCCAGCAGCTTCTCCGAGGATCAGCCCCAGCATTTT	CASSFSEDQPQHF
.	TRBV11-1	.	TRBJ1-3	TGTGCCAGCAGCATTAACCGACACGTCTCTGGAAACACCATATATTTT	CASSINRHVSGNTIYF
.	TRBV10-3	TRBD2	TRBJ2-3	TGTGCCATCAGTGTCCCCCGCGGCGGGGCGGGAGACACAGATACGCAGTATTTT	CAISVPRGGAGDTDTQYF
.	TRBV5-1	TRBD1	TRBJ1-2	TGCGCCAGCAGCTTCGCCGGGACAGGGAACTATGGCTACACCTTC	CASSFAGTGNYGYTF
.	TRBV2	TRBD1	TRBJ1-2	TGTGCCAGCACGGGACAGGCGGGGTATGGCTACACCTTC	CASTGQAGYGYTF
.	TRBV5-4	.	TRBJ2-1	TGTGCCAGCAGCCCCCGTGGGGGGGGCACCTACAATGAGCAGTTCTTC	CASSPRGGGTYNEQFF
.	TRBV5-6	.	TRBJ1-5	TGTGCCAGCAGCTCATACAGGAATCAGCCCCAGCATTTT	CASSSYRNQPQHF
.	TRBV6-1	.	TRBJ1-3	TGTGCCAGCAGTGAAGCGGAGGGAAGCACCATATATTTT	CASSEAEGSTIYF
.	TRBV5-1	.	TRBJ1-5	TGCGCCAGGAGAATCCCACAGGGCTATCAGCCCCAGCATTTT	CARRIPQGYQPQHF
.	TRBV18	TRBD2	TRBJ2-3	TGTGCCAGCTCACCCTCTGGGTCTAGCGGGAGGACAGATACGCAGTATTTT	CASSPSGSSGRTDTQYF
once	TRBV7-2	TRBD2	TRBJ2-7	TGTGCCAGCACCACTCGGACTAGCGGAAACTCCTACGAGCAGTACTTC	CASTTRTSGNSYEQYF
.	TRBV25-1	TRBD1	TRBJ2-3	TGTGCCAGCAGTGATGACAGGGGAGCAGATACGCAGTATTTT	CASSDDRGADTQYF
.	TRBV7-9	.	TRBJ1-1	TGTGCCAGCAGCTCCAGAGGGGGGGCACAGGTTACAACTGAAGCTTTCTTT	CASSSRGGAQVTTEAFF
.	TRBV14	.	TRBJ1-1	TGTGCCAGCAGCCAAGCCATCGTGGGAGAGGCTTTCTTT	CASSQAIVGEAFF
.	TRBV27	.	TRBJ2-1	TGTGCCAGCAGTTCCGGGGAATCCTACAATGAGCAGTTCTTC	CASSSGESYNEQFF
.	TRBV7-9	.	TRBJ2-3	TGTGCCAGCAGCTTTACAGGCTTGAGCACAGATACGCAGTATTTT	CASSFTGLSTDTQYF
.	TRBV10-1	TRBD1	TRBJ2-7	TGCGCCACCCTAGGGACAGGCGAGCAGTACTTC	CATLGTGEQYF
.	TRBV6-1	.	TRBJ2-1	TGTGCCAGCAGTGAAGCATCAGGGTTAAATGAGCAGTTCTTC	CASSEASGLNEQFF
few	TRBV5-4	TRBD2	TRBJ2-1	TGTGCCAGCAGCTTGGGCGGGAGGGCAGGGCGGGGTGAGCAGTTCTTC	CASSLGGRAGRGEQFF
.	TRBV28	.	TRBJ2-3	TGTGCCAGCAGTGGACTCCCCCCAAACACAGATACGCAGTATTTT	CASSGLPPNTDTQYF
.	TRBV11-1	TRBD1	TRBJ2-7	TGTGCCAGCAGCTCAGGGACAGGTTTCTCCTACGAGCAGTACTTC	CASSSGTGFSYEQYF
.	TRBV6-1	TRBD1	TRBJ1-5	TGTGCCAGCAGTGGGGGACAGGGCCGTTATAGCAATCAGCCCCAGCATTTT	CASSGGQGRYSNQPQHF
.	TRBV5-1	TRBD2	TRBJ2-7	TGCGCCAGCAGCTCGAGCGTGACTAGCGGGGGGGATACGTACGAGCAGTACTTC	CASSSSVTSGGDTYEQYF
.	TRBV5-1	.	TRBJ1-6	TGCGCCAGCAGCTTTGAGACAGTAGGTTCACCCCCCCACTTT	CASSFETVGSPPHF
.	TRBV5-4	TRBD1	TRBJ1-6	TGTGCCAGCAGCGTGGACAGGGTCAATTCACCCCTCCACTTT	CASSVDRVNSPLHF
.	TRBV11-2	TRBD1	TRBJ1-2	TGTGCCAGCAGCTCCTCGGACAGGGGCTATGGCTACACCTTC	CASSSSDRGYGYTF
.	TRBV2	.	TRBJ2-1	TGTGCCACCTCTCCGGGGAATGAGCAGTTCTTC	CATSPGNEQFF
.	TRBV2	.	TRBJ1-6	TGTGCCAGCAGCGCGACTGACGGGGTAAGGGCACCCCTCCACTTT	CASSATDGVRAPLHF
once	TRBV1	.	TRBJ1-2	TGCACCAGCTATTGTTATAACTATGGCTACACCTTC	CTSYCYNYGYTF
.	TRBV5-4	.	TRBJ2-1	TGTGCCAGCAGCTTGGCCGGGACACTTCGCCCCAATGAGCAGTTCTTC	CASSLAGTLRPNEQFF
.	TRBV2	.	TRBJ2-3	TGTGCCAGCAGCCGGTTAGCGAGGACAGATACGCAGTATTTT	CASSRLARTDTQYF
.	TRBV19	.	TRBJ1-5	TGTGCCAGTAGTCTATACTCGTCGGGTCAGCCCCAGCATTTT	CASSLYSSGQPQHF
.	TRBV7-6	.	TRBJ2-5	TGTGCCAGCAGCTTCGAGCGGGAGACCCAGTACTTC	CASSFERETQYF
.	TRBV6-6	TRBD1	TRBJ2-3	TGTGCCAGCAGCCCTGGACAGGGGGTAGATACGCAGTATTTT	CASSPGQGVDTQYF
.	TRBV5-1	TRBD2	TRBJ2-3	TGCGCCAGCAGCCCAGGACTAGCGGGAATTAATACGCAGTATTTT	CASSPGLAGINTQYF
.	TRBV30	TRBD1	TRBJ2-6	TGTGCCTGGAGTACAGGGGGCTCTGGGGCCAACGTCCTGACTTTC	CAWSTGGSGANVLTF
.	TRBV11-2	TRBD1	TRBJ2-5	TGTGCCAGCAGCCTGGGACAGGGAGGAGGAGAGACCCAGTACTTC	CASSLGQGGGETQYF
.	TRBV30	TRBD1	TRBJ1-2	TGTGCCTGGAGTGTTGAAGGGGGCAATGGTGGCTACACCTTC	CAWSVEGGNGGYTF
.	TRBV18	TRBD1	TRBJ1-2	TGTGCCAGCTCACCGTCGGGACAGGGGAGTGCAGATGGCTATGGCTACACCTTC	CASSPSGQGSADGYGYTF
.	TRBV6-1	.	TRBJ2-5	TGTGCCAGCAGCGTTACTCGGGGGAGTCGAGAGACCCAGTACTTC	CASSVTRGSRETQYF
.	TRBV5-1	.	TRBJ1-6	TGCGCCAGCTCCCCACAGGGTACAGATTCACCCCTCCACTTT	CASSPQGTDSPLHF
.	TRBV5-1	.	TRBJ2-5	TGCGCCAGCAGTGACAGGTGGGAGACCCAGTACTTC	CASSDRWETQYF
.	TRBV7-8	TRBD1	TRBJ2-4	TGTGCCAGCAGCTTAGTAGGGACAGCCTTGATCAAAAACATTCAGTACTTC	CASSLVGTALIKNIQYF
.	TRBV5-8	TRBD1	TRBJ1-5	TGTGCCAGCAGCCCGGGCACAGGGGTCGTAATTCAGCCCCAGCATTTT	CASSPGTGVVIQPQHF
.	TRBV5-1	TRBD1	TRBJ2-3	TGCGCCAGCAGCATGGGACAGGGGGCAGATACGCAGTATTTT	CASSMGQGADTQYF
.	TRBV5-6	TRBD2	TRBJ2-3	TGTGCCAGCAGCTTCGGCAGCCTAGCGGGGCCAGATACGCAGTATTTT	CASSFGSLAGPDTQYF
.	TRBV2	TRBD1	TRBJ2-5	TGTGCCAGCAGGGACAGGGCGTTTCAAGAGACCCAGTACTTC	CASRDRAFQETQYF
.	TRBV5-6	TRBD1	TRBJ1-1	TGTGCCAGCAGCTTGAAAGGGGGCCCCTGGACTGAAGCTTTCTTT	CASSLKGGPWTEAFF
.	TRBV19	.	TRBJ2-7	TGTGCCAGTAGCCACCCGACTGAAACCTACGAGCAGTACTTC	CASSHPTETYEQYF
.	TRBV6-1	.	TRBJ1-5	TGTGCCAGCAGTGCCGGGGAGGCGGTCAATCAGCCCCAGCATTTT	CASSAGEAVNQPQHF